Listed below are T cell receptor beta chains from one sample, sequenced in a study of shared clonotypes between healthy human individuals. Clones were sequenced by immunoSEQ multiplex PCR, and TCRdb holds only the in-frame ones, with some missing. In the table there are 2.5 million or so clones, 90% to 95% of which are singletons. Material: naive CD4+ T cells sorted from blood. The receptors shown here come from a man aged 18 to 35 in good health. Each CDR3 is given with its conserved first and last residue. The D gene is left open where the match is weak. Clone size is not always given. Where it is, it says once, few, many or a class for expanded clones.

clone_size	d_call	v_call	j_call	cdr3_length	cdr3_aa	cdr3_nt
-	TRBD1	TRBV2	TRBJ1-5	15	CASSHLDRLNQPQHF	TGTGCCAGCAGCCACCTGGACAGGTTGAATCAGCCCCAGCATTTT
once	TRBD2	TRBV27	TRBJ2-3	14	CASSPLGGSGTQYF	TGTGCCAGCAGTCCCCTCGGGGGGTCAGGTACGCAGTATTTT
-	TRBD2	TRBV9	TRBJ2-1	15	CASSVDGGSYNEQFF	TGTGCCAGCAGCGTAGACGGGGGGTCCTACAATGAGCAGTTCTTC
-	TRBD1	TRBV10-3	TRBJ1-2	16	CAISQGEGAGSYGYTF	TGTGCCATCAGCCAAGGCGAGGGGGCAGGGAGCTATGGCTACACCTTC
-	-	TRBV6-1	TRBJ1-4	18	CASSGLGGLSFGSEKLFF	TGTGCCAGCAGTGGACTGGGGGGTTTATCATTCGGAAGTGAAAAACTGTTTTTT
-	TRBD2	TRBV5-4	TRBJ2-1	16	CASSLGGGRGNNEQFF	TGTGCCAGCAGCTTGGGGGGCGGGAGAGGTAACAATGAGCAGTTCTTC
-	TRBD1	TRBV6-1	TRBJ1-5	12	CASRTGVQPQHF	TGTGCCAGCAGGACAGGGGTTCAGCCCCAGCATTTT
-	TRBD2	TRBV14	TRBJ2-7	16	CASSPYLAGNSYEQYF	TGTGCCAGCAGCCCCTACTTAGCGGGGAACTCCTACGAGCAGTACTTC
-	-	TRBV6-5	TRBJ1-6	15	CASTYGQGYNSPLHF	TGTGCCAGCACCTACGGGCAGGGGTATAATTCACCCCTCCACTTT
-	TRBD1	TRBV5-4	TRBJ1-6	14	CASSPGGYNSPLHF	TGTGCCAGCAGCCCAGGGGGCTATAATTCACCCCTCCACTTT
-	TRBD2	TRBV5-1	TRBJ2-5	14	CASSLPGGGETQYF	TGCGCCAGCAGCTTGCCGGGAGGTGGAGAGACCCAGTACTTC
-	TRBD1	TRBV18	TRBJ1-1	14	CASSRDRVVPEAFF	TGTGCCAGCTCACGTGACAGGGTGGTTCCTGAAGCTTTCTTT
-	-	TRBV5-5	TRBJ1-5	14	CASSFSRDNQPQHF	TGTGCCAGCAGCTTCAGCAGGGACAATCAGCCCCAGCATTTT
-	TRBD1	TRBV9	TRBJ1-2	14	CASSPPGQGGRYTF	TGTGCCAGCAGCCCCCCGGGACAGGGGGGTCGCTACACCTTC
-	-	TRBV5-1	TRBJ2-1	14	CASSFGVPRNEQFF	TGCGCCAGCAGCTTCGGAGTCCCGCGGAATGAGCAGTTCTTC
-	-	TRBV7-2	TRBJ1-6	14	CASSLGLNNSPLHF	TGTGCCAGCAGCTTAGGCCTGAATAATTCACCCCTCCACTTT
-	TRBD1	TRBV28	TRBJ1-5	16	CASSPGDREGYQPQHF	TGTGCCAGCAGTCCGGGGGACAGGGAGGGTTATCAGCCCCAGCATTTT
once	-	TRBV19	TRBJ2-7	17	CASSIALTVGSSYEQYF	TGTGCCAGTAGTATAGCCTTGACAGTTGGGAGTTCCTACGAGCAGTACTTC
-	-	TRBV12-2	TRBJ2-1	20	CASRSLQTGTPRSSYNEQFF	TGTGCAAGTCGCTCATTACAAACCGGGACTCCAAGGAGCTCCTACAATGAGCAGTTCTTC
-	-	TRBV5-6	TRBJ2-2	15	CASSLGMKNTGELFF	TGTGCCAGCAGCTTGGGAATGAAGAACACCGGGGAGCTGTTTTTT
-	TRBD2	TRBV19	TRBJ2-4	18	CASSKSSGRARAKNIQYF	TGTGCCAGTAGTAAGTCTAGCGGGAGGGCCAGGGCCAAAAACATTCAGTACTTC
few	-	TRBV5-1	TRBJ2-7	12	CASSLPSYEQYF	TGCGCCAGCAGCCTACCCTCCTACGAGCAGTACTTC
-	TRBD1	TRBV5-4	TRBJ1-6	13	CASRTGLNSPLHF	TGTGCCAGCAGGACAGGGCTTAATTCACCCCTCCACTTT
-	-	TRBV9	TRBJ2-1	12	CASSASLDEQFF	TGTGCCAGCAGCGCGTCGCTGGATGAGCAGTTCTTC
once	-	TRBV10-3	TRBJ1-1	11	CAIRLNTEAFF	TGTGCCATCCGATTGAACACTGAAGCTTTCTTT
-	TRBD2	TRBV5-1	TRBJ2-1	14	CASSSLAGTNEQFF	TGCGCCAGCAGCTCTCTAGCGGGGACGAATGAGCAGTTCTTC
-	-	TRBV30	TRBJ1-2	12	CARRQAGYGYTF	TGTGCCCGACGACAAGCAGGCTATGGCTACACCTTC
-	-	TRBV18	TRBJ2-1	14	CASSPDRAYNEQFF	TGTGCCAGCTCACCGGACAGAGCCTACAATGAGCAGTTCTTC
-	-	TRBV5-1	TRBJ2-3	14	CASSFSGDTDTQYF	TGCGCCAGCAGCTTCTCCGGGGACACAGATACGCAGTATTTT
-	-	TRBV5-1	TRBJ2-1	15	CASSLDGGVGDEQFF	TGCGCCAGCAGCTTGGATGGCGGAGTGGGGGATGAGCAGTTCTTC
-	-	TRBV29-1	TRBJ2-3	13	CSAEGRGTDTQYF	TGCAGCGCCGAGGGGAGAGGCACAGATACGCAGTATTTT
-	TRBD1	TRBV6-4	TRBJ2-2	14	CASRGQGYTGELFF	TGTGCCAGCAGAGGACAGGGATACACCGGGGAGCTGTTTTTT
-	TRBD1	TRBV7-2	TRBJ2-5	17	CASSLVGQGARQETQYF	TGTGCCAGCAGCTTAGTGGGGCAGGGGGCGCGCCAAGAGACCCAGTACTTC
once	TRBD1	TRBV9	TRBJ1-1	14	CASSEGAWNTEAFF	TGTGCCAGCAGCGAGGGGGCATGGAACACTGAAGCTTTCTTT
once	TRBD1	TRBV4-1	TRBJ2-6	19	CASSQDGQGSGAGANVLTF	TGCGCCAGCAGCCAAGACGGACAGGGGTCGGGCGCTGGGGCCAACGTCCTGACTTTC
once	TRBD1	TRBV6-6	TRBJ2-5	16	CASSYSDRVAQETQYF	TGTGCCAGCAGTTATTCCGACAGGGTTGCCCAAGAGACCCAGTACTTC
-	TRBD2	TRBV5-4	TRBJ2-5	16	CASSLVGSGGFETQYF	TGTGCCAGCAGCTTGGTTGGTAGCGGGGGATTTGAGACCCAGTACTTC